The clone carrying this T cell receptor (beta chain) was recorded a few times. The data derive from a study of T cells after yellow fever vaccination. Study background: Fractions of limited cellularity were prepared by means of SMART-Seq v4 Ultra Low Input.

This CDR3 is 14 amino acids long. Trimming took 0 bases from V and 5 from J, leaving 11 bases between them. The germline CDR1 and CDR2 sequences are SNHLY and FYNNEI. TCRdb recomputed calls from the 5' RACE reads with MiXCR, one row per CDR3 protein. The sample includes roughly 520,000 distinct CDR3 sequences, 20% to 25% of them seen just once. Specimen: PBMCs, collected 20 to 25 days after the first yellow fever vaccination. This TCR was recovered from a man younger than 30 who received the YFV17D yellow fever vaccine. This chain uses TRBV2 with TRBJ2-7, with D possibly TRBD1 on 5 matching bases. The CDR3 protein is CASSEAQGIHEQYF. CDR3 bases: TGTGCCAGCAGTGAAGCGCAGGGTATCCACGAGCAGTACTTC.